Listed here are 11 T cell receptor beta chains from one sample, sequenced in a study of cytomegalovirus exposure and HLA in healthy donors. Primers included in the PCR were 60 Vbeta and 13 Jbeta primers. Profiled with immunoSEQ multiplex PCR; TCRdb holds only in-frame clones, not every one. The sample holds some 130,000 clones; over 50% are singletons and the top ten take over 1.5%. Sequencing was performed on PBMCs. These receptors all come from a human donor in good health.

This chain uses TRBV29-1 with TRBJ1-1; unclear D gene. Trimming cost V 6 bases and J 1 base, with 9 bases left between them. Looked up from germline, CDR1 is SQVTM and CDR2 is ANQGSEA. The CDR3 extends over 12 amino acids. The CDR3 sequence is CSVWSGNTEAFF. CDR3 sequence (DNA): TGCAGCGTCTGGTCAGGGAACACTGAAGCTTTCTTT.

This sequence joins TRBV6-5 and TRBJ2-5; the match to TRBD1 covers 7 bases. This CDR3 has 14 residues. Trimming cost V 5 bases and J 5 bases; bases outside gene matches: 8. Germline V gene sequence: CDR1 MNHEY, CDR2 SVGAGI. The CDR3 loop reads CASSATGVGETQYF. For the CDR3, the DNA is TGTGCCAGCAGTGCAACAGGGGTGGGGGAGACCCAGTACTTC.

This clone was found once. The chain joins TRBV2 to TRBJ1-2; 8 bases match TRBD1. CDR1 and CDR2 from the germline V gene are SNHLY and FYNNEI. The CDR3 loop spans 13 amino acids. The trim removed 8 bases at V and 8 bases at J, leaving 10 bases unmatched. Written as DNA, the CDR3 is TGTGCCAGCGTGGCGGACAGGGAGGGCGGCTACACCTTC. It yields the protein CASVADREGGYTF.

The genes are TRBV19 and TRBJ1-1; no firm D call. Per germline, CDR1 LNHDA and CDR2 SQIVND (reference sequence). V was clipped by 9 bases and J by 4 bases, with 12 bases between them. CDR3 size: 12 residues. CDR3 in amino acids: CASRTGSTEAFF. The CDR3 coding sequence is TGTGCCAGCCGTACGGGGAGCACTGAAGCTTTCTTT.

The V and J genes are TRBV28 and TRBJ1-5, with D hard to call. The germline CDR1 and CDR2 sequences are MDHEN and SYDVKM. CDR3 length equals 17 residues. Deletions cut 5 bases from V and 4 bases from J, with 21 bases between. The chain's CDR3 is CASSPITSNSLNQPQHF. The CDR3 DNA reads TGTGCCAGCAGTCCTATCACTTCTAACAGTTTGAATCAGCCCCAGCATTTT.

This rearrangement joins TRBV7-9 to TRBJ1-5; D remains ambiguous. The V end was cut by 7 bases, the J end by 3 bases, with 16 bases between. CDR1 SEHNR and CDR2 FQNEAQ come from the germline V gene (reference sequence). The CDR3 consists of 15 residues. CDR3: CASTHGGEYNQPQHF. CDR3 bases: TGTGCCAGCACCCACGGCGGAGAATACAATCAGCCCCAGCATTTT. The variable domain in full, with the rest retrieved from reference TRBV7-9 and TRBJ1-5, is DTGVSQNPRHKITKRGQNVTFRCDPISEHNRLYWYRQTLGQGPEFLTYFQNEAQLEKSRLLSDRFSAERPKGSFSTLEIQRTEQGDSAMYLCASTHGGEYNQPQHFGDGTRLSIL.

The CDR3 reads CASSYRTRGQGLYEQYF. The CDR3 DNA is TGTGCCAGTAGTTACCGGACTAGAGGCCAAGGTCTCTACGAGCAGTACTTC. The chain recombines TRBV19 with TRBJ2-7, with 7 bases aligning to TRBD2. Per germline, CDR1 LNHDA and CDR2 SQIVND (reference sequence). V gave up 5 bases and J gave up 3 bases; unmatched junction bases: 16. The CDR3 runs 17 residues.

V and J are TRBV5-1 and TRBJ1-2, with 7 bases matching TRBD1. CDR3 size: 15 residues. Trimming took 4 bases from V and 6 from J; bases not matched to a gene: 12. CDR1 and CDR2 (germline): SGHRS, YFSETQ. The CDR3 DNA sequence: TGCGCCAGCAGCCCCGCGGAGGGGGCCTTACATGGCTACACCTTC. Its protein product is CASSPAEGALHGYTF.

This rearrangement joins TRBV14 to TRBJ2-7; D remains ambiguous. Germline V CDR1 and CDR2: SGHDN, FVKESK. CDR3 length equals 14 residues. The V end lost 4 bases, the J end lost 1 base, and 11 bases lay between the germline ends. CDR3 nucleotide sequence: TGTGCCAGCAGCCCATTAAGACTGTCCTACGAGCAGTACTTC. It translates to CASSPLRLSYEQYF. Variable domain in full (rest from reference TRBV14 and TRBJ2-7): EAGVTQFPSHSVIEKGQTVTLRCDPISGHDNLYWYRRVMGKEIKFLLHFVKESKQDESGMPNNRFLAERTGGTYSTLKVQPAELEDSGVYFCASSPLRLSYEQYFGPGTRLTVT.

The chain combines TRBV29-1 with TRBJ2-1, with 8 bases fitting TRBD2. Germline V gene sequence: CDR1 SQVTM, CDR2 ANQGSEA. The CDR3 spans 15 residues. Trimming removed 6 bases from V and 2 bases from J; junction bases left unmatched: 9. The CDR3 DNA reads TGCAGCGTCCTAGCGGGCGGGAGCCCCTACAATGAGCAGTTCTTC. This sequence encodes CSVLAGGSPYNEQFF.

The sample holds one count of this clone. The chain is built from TRBV11-3 and TRBJ2-7; TRBD1 matches at 10 bases. The V gene end was trimmed by 1 base and the J gene end by 1 base; junction bases not matched to a gene: 1. Germline V gene data show CDR1 as SGHNT and CDR2 as YENEEA. The CDR3 sequence is 15 residues long. CDR3: CASSLGTGGSYEQYF. CDR3 DNA sequence: TGTGCCAGCAGCTTAGGGACAGGGGGGTCCTACGAGCAGTACTTC.